These 28 T cell receptor beta chains came from one sample sequenced in a study of blood T cell repertoires in COVID-19. Assay: immunoSEQ multiplex PCR; the TCRdb copy retains only in-frame clones and omits some. Of 150,000 or so clones detected, roughly 84% appear once; the ten largest clones hold approximately 0.6%. Sequencing input: peripheral blood. The origin of the receptors is a man aged 60-69 years with COVID-19, enrolled during active disease.

The rearrangement links TRBV7-9 to TRBJ1-4; 8 bases align to TRBD1. The CDR3 is 16 amino acids. Germline V gene sequence: CDR1 SEHNR, CDR2 FQNEAQ (reference sequence). Germline trimming cut 4 bases from V and 1 base from J; bases unmatched to any gene: 5. The CDR3 DNA is TGTGCCAGCAGCTCCTATGACAGGGGAACTAATGAAAAACTGTTTTTT. It yields the protein CASSSYDRGTNEKLFF.

This chain joins TRBV19 and TRBJ1-2; weak D call: TRBD1 (5 bases). This CDR3 is built from 14 residues. Germline CDR1 is LNHDA and CDR2 is SQIVND (reference sequence). Between the trimmed V and J ends, which lost 4 bases and 2 bases, there was a span of 11 bases. The CDR3 coding sequence is TGTGCCAGTAGTACGACAGCGGGAAACTATGGCTACACCTTC. Its protein is CASSTTAGNYGYTF.

This chain's CDR3 is CASSPGTGGANEKLFF. The CDR3 DNA sequence: TGTGCCAGCTCACCCGGGACAGGGGGAGCTAATGAAAAACTGTTTTTT. The rearrangement links TRBV18 to TRBJ1-4; 11 positions agree with TRBD1. CDR3 size: 16 residues. V lost 3 bases to trimming and J lost 3 bases; unmatched junction nucleotides: 3. Germline loops: CDR1 KGHSH, CDR2 LQKENI.

As regards this clone: This specimen includes other DNA sequences encoding the same CDR3. The rearrangement links TRBV19 to TRBJ2-1; 11 bases are shared with TRBD2. CDR3 length: 15 residues. V shed 4 bases and J 4 bases; nucleotides not matched to a gene: 3. The germline V gene encodes CDR1 LNHDA and CDR2 SQIVND (reference sequence). CDR3 in DNA: TGTGCCAGTAGTAGAACTAGCGGGAGTTACAATGAGCAGTTCTTC. It specifies CASSRTSGSYNEQFF.

The chain links TRBV18 to TRBJ1-1, with a tentative D call TRBD1 (5 bases). The CDR3 runs to 14 residues. Trimming removed 4 bases at V and 6 bases at J, with 15 bases between. Germline V gene sequence: CDR1 KGHSH, CDR2 LQKENI. The CDR3 DNA is TGTGCCAGCTCACTCCAGGGCGTTATCGCTGAAGCTTTCTTT. Its translation: CASSLQGVIAEAFF. Together with reference TRBV18 and TRBJ1-1, the CDR3 gives the full variable domain: NAGVMQNPRHLVRRRGQEARLRCSPMKGHSHVYWYRQLPEEGLKFMVYLQKENIIDESGMPKERFSAEFPKEGPSILRIQQVVRGDSAAYFCASSLQGVIAEAFFGQGTRLTVV.

The chain carries TRBV30 and TRBJ1-5; 7 positions agree with TRBD1. The CDR3 covers 16 residues. Germline V gene lookup returns CDR1 GTSNPN and CDR2 SVGIG (reference sequence). V dropped 1 base and J dropped 0; count of bases not matched to a gene: 6. This CDR3 is CAWSGQGANSNQPQHF. DNA for the CDR3: TGTGCCTGGAGTGGACAGGGAGCAAATAGCAATCAGCCCCAGCATTTT.

The V call is TRBV7-2, the J call TRBJ1-2; 8 bases are shared with TRBD1. The CDR3 runs to 16 residues. The germline V gene encodes CDR1 SGHTA and CDR2 FQGNSA. V lost 6 bases and J lost 4; bases outside the gene matches: 13. The CDR3 nucleotides are TGTGCCAGCAGACCACGACCCTTAACAGGGGGCTATGGCTACACCTTC. Protein product: CASRPRPLTGGYGYTF.

The V and J genes are TRBV6-6 and TRBJ2-5; a weak D match, TRBD2 (6 bases). This CDR3 has 15 residues. Germline CDR1 is MNHNY and CDR2 is SVGAGI (reference sequence). Deletions cut 6 bases from V and 1 base from J, with 15 bases between. The chain's CDR3 is CASSYTPGVQETQYF. The CDR3 nucleotides read TGTGCCAGCAGCTATACTCCGGGAGTCCAAGAGACCCAGTACTTC.

This clone was counted only a few times. The V call is TRBV18, the J call TRBJ2-1, with 13 bases lining up with TRBD2. CDR1 is KGHSH, CDR2 LQKENI, per germline. The CDR3 loop spans 16 amino acids. Trimming removed 0 bases from V and 10 bases from J; junction bases left unmatched: 6. The CDR3 is CASSPPGTSGTREQFF. The CDR3 region has the DNA TGTGCCAGCTCACCACCCGGGACTAGCGGGACCAGGGAGCAGTTCTTC.

This clone occurred a few times. V is TRBV19 and J is TRBJ1-6; TRBD1 matches at 9 bases. The V gene's germline CDR1 is LNHDA and CDR2 SQIVND (reference sequence). Unmatched junction bases numbered 8, after V lost 1 base and J lost 4 bases. The CDR3 totals 18 residues. The CDR3 is CASSIAGRTGEYNSPLHF. The DNA for the CDR3 is TGTGCCAGTAGTATAGCCGGTCGGACAGGGGAGTATAATTCACCCCTCCACTTT.

The chain couples TRBV11-3 to TRBJ2-5; 15 bases are shared with TRBD2. CDR3 length equals 16 residues. Looked up from germline, CDR1 is SGHNT and CDR2 is YENEEA. J was trimmed by 4 bases and V by 5 bases; bases with no gene match: 5. The CDR3 DNA reads TGTGCCAGCAGCCTGGGACTAGCGGGAGGACGAGAGACCCAGTACTTC. Its protein is CASSLGLAGGRETQYF.

The chain couples TRBV3-1 (or the pseudogene TRBV3-2) to TRBJ2-7; 8 bases align to TRBD2. CDR3 length: 15 residues. V lost 0 bases to trimming and J lost 4 bases; unmatched junction nucleotides: 5. Germline lookup yields CDR1 LGHDT and CDR2 YNNKEL (reference sequence). CDR3: CASSQDRSGSYEQYF. The CDR3 bases are TGTGCCAGCAGCCAAGATCGAAGCGGGAGTTACGAGCAGTACTTC.

This clone was observed a handful of times. The rearrangement links TRBV24-1 to TRBJ1-4; 12 bases agree with TRBD1. Looked up from germline, CDR1 is KGHDR and CDR2 is SFDVKD. The CDR3 covers 17 residues. J gave up 8 bases and V 3 bases, and 9 bases lay outside the gene matches. CDR3 nucleotide sequence: TGTGCCACCAGTGATCCGAGGGACAGGGGGCGTGAAGAAAAACTGTTTTTT. Amino acid sequence: CATSDPRDRGREEKLFF.

This clone was observed once. The chain combines TRBV6-5 with TRBJ2-3, with 7 bases that match TRBD1. V gave up 5 bases and J gave up 0 bases; unmatched junction bases: 5. CDR1 is MNHEY, CDR2 SVGAGI, per germline. The CDR3 extends over 15 amino acids. The CDR3 region has the DNA TGTGCCAGCAGTCTAGGACAGGTTAGCACAGATACGCAGTATTTT. It is translated as CASSLGQVSTDTQYF.

V gene TRBV9 combines with J gene TRBJ2-2; 7 bases match TRBD2. V was pared by 6 bases and J by 4 bases, with 12 bases of the junction left unmatched. The V gene's germline CDR1 is SGDLS and CDR2 YYNGEE. The CDR3 is made up of 16 amino acids. The CDR3 sequence: CASTIFSGGTTGELFF. CDR3 DNA sequence: TGTGCCAGCACTATATTCTCGGGGGGAACCACCGGGGAGCTGTTTTTT.

The chain has TRBV11-3 and TRBJ2-3, with D unclear. Germline values: CDR1 SGHNT, CDR2 YENEEA. Trimming removed 2 bases from V and 6 bases from J, with 9 bases in between. The CDR3 is 13 amino acids. CDR3 bases: TGTGCCAGCAGCTTACCACTACTTGATACGCAGTATTTT. Translated, it gives CASSLPLLDTQYF.

The rearrangement links TRBV19 to TRBJ1-5; unclear D gene. Trimming left V 1 base short and J 7 bases short, with 14 bases between. Per the germline V gene, CDR1 is LNHDA and CDR2 is SQIVND (reference sequence). CDR3 length: 15 amino acids. CDR3 protein: CASSIARPGLQPQHF. CDR3 DNA sequence: TGTGCCAGTAGTATAGCTAGACCCGGTCTGCAGCCCCAGCATTTT.

The chain links TRBV2 to TRBJ1-2; D is perhaps TRBD1 (5 bases). The CDR3 sequence is 14 residues long. Trimming stripped 5 bases from V and 5 bases from J, with 15 bases between. Germline CDR1 reads SNHLY; CDR2 reads FYNNEI. This chain's CDR3 is CASSPTWAGYGYTF. CDR3 in DNA: TGTGCCAGCAGTCCGACCTGGGCAGGGTATGGCTACACCTTC.

The chain couples TRBV4-2 to TRBJ1-2; D is ambiguous. This CDR3 is 12 amino acids long. Germline-derived CDR1 and CDR2 are LGHNA and YNFKEQ. The V end was cut by 7 bases, the J end by 8 bases, with 14 bases between. The CDR3 loop is CASTGFPGGYTF. The CDR3 coding sequence is TGTGCCAGCACGGGGTTTCCGGGGGGCTACACCTTC.

The J gene is TRBJ2-2, the V gene TRBV27; D is uncertain. Looked up from germline, CDR1 is MNHEY and CDR2 is SMNVEV (reference sequence). V lost 8 bases to trimming and J lost 6 bases, with 16 bases between them. CDR3 length equals 14 residues. CDR3 loop: CASSETLAPGELFF. The CDR3 bases are TGTGCCAGCTCCGAAACCTTAGCTCCCGGGGAGCTGTTTTTT.

V and J are TRBV14 and TRBJ1-2; D gene uncertain. With 0 bases removed from V and 0 bases from J, the gap between germline ends came to 5 bases. Germline V gene sequence: CDR1 SGHDN, CDR2 FVKESK. The CDR3 has 14 amino acids. CDR3 in amino acids: CASSQDRTNYGYTF. CDR3 DNA: TGTGCCAGCAGCCAAGATCGTACTAACTATGGCTACACCTTC.

This chain connects TRBV7-2 to TRBJ1-2, with a weak D call TRBD1 (5 bases). Germline loops: CDR1 SGHTA, CDR2 FQGNSA. This CDR3 is built from 13 residues. Trimming cost V 5 bases and J 11 bases, with 18 bases left between them. The CDR3, as DNA: TGTGCCAGCAGCCATCCGGGGGTCGGAGGTTACACCTTC. This sequence encodes CASSHPGVGGYTF. Using reference TRBV7-2 and TRBJ1-2 for the parts outside the CDR3, the full variable domain is GAGVSQSPSNKVTEKGKDVELRCDPISGHTALYWYRQSLGQGLEFLIYFQGNSAPDKSGLPSDRFSAERTGGSVSTLTIQRTQQEDSAVYLCASSHPGVGGYTFGSGTRLTVV.

The chain has TRBV9 and TRBJ2-6; TRBD1 matches at 10 bases. The germline gives CDR1 SGDLS, CDR2 YYNGEE. With V trimmed by 4 bases and J by 2 bases, 6 bases remained unmatched. The length of the CDR3 is 17 residues. The CDR3 sequence: CASSPTGGGPGANVLTF. In DNA form, the CDR3 reads TGTGCCAGCAGCCCGACAGGGGGCGGGCCTGGGGCCAACGTCCTGACTTTC.

The chain carries TRBV10-3 and TRBJ2-1, with TRBD1 as a possible D gene (6 bases). The ends were cut back, 0 bases at V and 2 bases at J, with 8 bases in the middle. Per the germline V gene, CDR1 is ENHRY and CDR2 is SYGVKD. The CDR3 totals 15 residues. The CDR3 region is CAISESKGAYNEQFF. In DNA, the CDR3 is TGTGCCATCAGTGAGTCAAAGGGGGCCTACAATGAGCAGTTCTTC.

The rearrangement joins TRBV6-2 or TRBV6-3 to TRBJ2-7; weak D call: TRBD2 (6 bases). CDR3 length: 14 residues. Per germline, CDR1 MNHEY and CDR2 SVGEGT. Trimming cost V 2 bases and J 2 bases, with 10 bases left between them. Here the CDR3 reads CASSYELATYEQYF. The CDR3 DNA is TGTGCCAGCAGTTACGAACTAGCAACCTACGAGCAGTACTTC.

This chain connects TRBV12-3 or TRBV12-4 to TRBJ1-4; a possible D gene is TRBD1 (5 bases). The CDR3 length is 13 residues. V was pared by 8 bases and J by 5 bases, with 12 bases between. CDR3 sequence (DNA): TGTGCCAGCGCTCGACAGTTGAATGAAAAACTGTTTTTT. It translates to CASARQLNEKLFF.

The rearrangement joins TRBV7-2 to TRBJ1-1; D is perhaps TRBD1 (6 bases). Trimming took off 1 base at V and 1 base at J, with 10 bases between the two ends. The CDR3 sequence is 15 residues long. The germline V gene has CDR1 SGHTA and CDR2 FQGNSA. CDR3 sequence reads: CASSLDGQQNTEAFF. The CDR3 nucleotides read TGTGCCAGCAGCTTAGACGGACAGCAGAACACTGAAGCTTTCTTT.

This rearrangement joins TRBV6-5 to TRBJ1-4, with 9 bases lining up with TRBD1. The CDR3 runs to 14 residues. The germline gives CDR1 MNHEY, CDR2 SVGAGI. The junction had 7 bases not matched to a gene; V was cut back by 6 bases and J by 8 bases. The DNA of the CDR3 is TGTGCCAGCAGCACCCAGACAGGGGGAGAAAAACTGTTTTTT. It encodes CASSTQTGGEKLFF.